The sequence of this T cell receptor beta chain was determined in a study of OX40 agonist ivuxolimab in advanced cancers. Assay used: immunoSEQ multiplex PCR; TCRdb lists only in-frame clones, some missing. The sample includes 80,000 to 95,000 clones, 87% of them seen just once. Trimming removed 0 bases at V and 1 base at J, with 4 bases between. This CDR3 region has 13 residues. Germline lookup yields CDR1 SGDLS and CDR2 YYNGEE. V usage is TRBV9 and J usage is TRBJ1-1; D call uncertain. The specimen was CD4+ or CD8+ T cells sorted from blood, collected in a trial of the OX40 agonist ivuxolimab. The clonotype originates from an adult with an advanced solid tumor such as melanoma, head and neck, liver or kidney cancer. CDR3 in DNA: TGTGCCAGCAGCGTAGATTGGAACACTGAAGCTTTCTTT. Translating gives CASSVDWNTEAFF.